The TCR beta chain under discussion was sequenced for a study of cytomegalovirus exposure and HLA in healthy donors. Assay used: immunoSEQ multiplex PCR; TCRdb lists only in-frame clones, some missing. This sample yields around 94,000 clones, of which approximately 94% are seen a single time; 0.8% to 0.9% belongs to the top ten. The ends lost 3 bases at V and 2 bases at J; junction bases unmatched: 4. Germline CDR1 SQVTM, CDR2 ANQGSEA. CDR3 length: 15 amino acids. Sequencing was done on a sample of PBMCs. V and J are TRBV29-1 and TRBJ2-1; 10 bases fit TRBD2. The sequence came from a woman between 18 and 29 years old in good health and CMV-seronegative. The CDR3 here is CSVDGLADPYNEQFF. CDR3 in DNA: TGCAGCGTTGATGGACTAGCGGACCCCTACAATGAGCAGTTCTTC.